Below are 9 T cell receptor beta chains sequenced from a single sample in a study of PD-1 blockade in classical Hodgkin lymphoma. Each patient experienced a relapse that followed autologous stem cell transplantation, and brentuximab vedotin exposure varied. Libraries were prepared by immunoSEQ multiplex PCR; TCRdb keeps only in-frame clonotypes and omits some of them. The sample consists of some 25,000 clones, around four fifths of them appearing once. The specimen comprised peripheral blood mononuclear cells (PBMCs), sampled before the second cycle of nivolumab. The receptors stem from a human donor with classical Hodgkin lymphoma.

This rearrangement joins TRBV9 to TRBJ2-3; maybe TRBD2 (6 bases). This CDR3 spans 15 amino acids. The V end lost 6 bases, the J end lost 1 base, and 15 bases lay between the germline ends. Per germline, CDR1 SGDLS and CDR2 YYNGEE. CDR3 sequence: CASTPLARGTDTQYF. DNA for the CDR3: TGTGCCAGCACCCCCCTAGCGCGTGGCACAGATACGCAGTATTTT.

The chain joins TRBV7-9 to TRBJ1-2; 7 nucleotides align to TRBD1. There are 14 residues in the CDR3. Trimming cost V 3 bases and J 8 bases; bases outside gene matches: 9. Germline lookup yields CDR1 SEHNR and CDR2 FQNEAQ (reference sequence). The CDR3: CASSFGQGVGGYTF. DNA of the CDR3: TGTGCCAGCAGCTTCGGCCAGGGGGTGGGAGGCTACACCTTC. The complete variable domain, with remaining parts taken from reference TRBV7-9 and TRBJ1-2, reads DTGVSQNPRHKITKRGQNVTFRCDPISEHNRLYWYRQTLGQGPEFLTYFQNEAQLEKSRLLSDRFSAERPKGSFSTLEIQRTEQGDSAMYLCASSFGQGVGGYTFGSGTRLTVV.

This CDR3 is CASSLDGAYNEQFF. CDR3 bases: TGCGCCAGCAGCTTGGATGGCGCCTACAATGAGCAGTTCTTC. The chain links TRBV5-1 to TRBJ2-1; D gene ambiguous. The CDR3 is 14 amino acids. Per germline, CDR1 SGHRS and CDR2 YFSETQ. V lost 0 bases and J lost 2, with 6 bases in between.

This clone has just a few counts. This chain joins TRBV9 and TRBJ1-2; D is undetermined. The CDR3 loop spans 15 amino acids. V was cut by 0 bases and J by 1 base, with 10 bases left in between. Germline loops: CDR1 SGDLS, CDR2 YYNGEE. CDR3: CASSVGAGDNYGYTF. Written as DNA, the CDR3 is TGTGCCAGCAGCGTAGGGGCAGGAGATAACTATGGCTACACCTTC.

The J gene is TRBJ1-2, the V gene TRBV11-3, with D maybe TRBD1 (6 bases). V was shortened by 0 bases and J by 8 bases, with 13 bases between the two germline ends. The germline V gene encodes CDR1 SGHNT and CDR2 YENEEA. The CDR3 runs to 14 residues. DNA of the CDR3: TGTGCCAGCAGCTTAGATTTCAGGGGACGAGGCTACACCTTC. Translation: CASSLDFRGRGYTF.

This clone was found a few times. This sequence joins TRBV9 and TRBJ2-5, with 11 bases fitting TRBD2. Trimming at V came to 2 bases and at J to 4 bases, leaving 4 bases not matched to a gene. This CDR3 has 15 residues. Germline CDR1 SGDLS, CDR2 YYNGEE. The CDR3 coding sequence is TGTGCCAGCAGCGTTAGCGGGGGGGCCTTAGAGACCCAGTACTTC. Its translation: CASSVSGGALETQYF.

In this sample, this clone turned up once. The gene calls are TRBV7-9 and TRBJ1-5; 8 bases are shared with TRBD1. The CDR3 totals 16 residues. The germline CDR1 and CDR2 sequences are SEHNR and FQNEAQ (reference sequence). Unmatched junction bases numbered 10, after V lost 5 bases and J lost 4 bases. CDR3 in DNA: TGTGCCAGCAGCAAATCCGGGACAGGTACTAATCAGCCCCAGCATTTT. The encoded protein is CASSKSGTGTNQPQHF.

The chain joins TRBV5-5 to TRBJ1-1; no definite D call. V was trimmed by 4 bases and J by 0 bases, leaving 13 bases between them. The CDR3 totals 15 residues. Germline V lookup: CDR1 SGHKS, CDR2 YYEKEE (reference sequence). DNA of the CDR3: TGTGCCAGCAGCCCTACCCGGAACTTGAACACTGAAGCTTTCTTT. Amino acids: CASSPTRNLNTEAFF.

The chain combines TRBV7-2 with TRBJ1-2; TRBD1 matches at 8 bases. Germline V lookup: CDR1 SGHTA, CDR2 FQGNSA. The CDR3 is 14 amino acids. Trimming cost V 6 bases and J 3 bases; bases outside gene matches: 6. The CDR3 nucleotides are TGTGCCAGCAGGACAGGGGAGACCTACTATGGCTACACCTTC. Translation gives CASRTGETYYGYTF.